Presented here are 21 T cell receptor beta chains from one specimen sequenced in a study of CD8 T cells in ankylosing spondylitis. TCRdb called the 5' RACE reads again in MiXCR, with one record for every CDR3 protein. The data show 350,000 to 400,000 distinct CDR3 sequences, 20% to 25% seen once. Sequenced sample: blood, either unsorted or a sorted T cell fraction (not recorded which). The source of these receptors is a male donor with ankylosing spondylitis or in good health (not recorded which).

This rearrangement joins TRBV19 to TRBJ2-5; perhaps TRBD1 as D (5 bases). The germline gives CDR1 LNHDA, CDR2 SQIVND (reference sequence). This CDR3 spans 14 amino acids. Between the trimmed V and J ends, which lost 3 bases and 5 bases, there was a span of 13 bases. For the CDR3, the DNA is TGTGCCAGTAGTATGGGGCAGGGCTACGAGACCCAGTACTTC. Translation gives CASSMGQGYETQYF.

The chain links TRBV20-1 to TRBJ2-1, with TRBD1 as a possible D gene (6 bases). Germline V lookup: CDR1 DFQATT, CDR2 SNEGSKA (reference sequence). Trimming left V 1 base short and J 15 bases short, with 10 bases between. The CDR3 runs 10 residues. The CDR3 DNA sequence: TGCAGTGCTAGAGGCAGGGACATGTTCTTC. Its protein is CSARGRDMFF.

This chain uses TRBV12-5 with TRBJ1-5; possibly TRBD1 for D (5 bases). Looked up from germline, CDR1 is LGHNT and CDR2 is FRNRAP. The CDR3 consists of 13 residues. The CDR3 DNA sequence: TGTGCCTCGGGGCGGGCGCGTTTGCAGCCCCAGCATTTT. Protein sequence: CASGRARLQPQHF.

The V gene is TRBV27, the J gene TRBJ2-2; no reliable D call. The CDR3 length is 13 residues. Germline V gene lookup returns CDR1 MNHEY and CDR2 SMNVEV (reference sequence). V was shortened by 5 bases and J by 0 bases, with 4 bases between the two germline ends. The CDR3 coding sequence is TGTGCCAGCAGTGCAACGAACACCGGGGAGCTGTTTTTT. Protein product: CASSATNTGELFF.

This rearrangement joins TRBV19 to TRBJ2-7, with 7 bases matching TRBD1. From germline, CDR1 is LNHDA and CDR2 SQIVND (reference sequence). J gave up 0 bases and V 1 base, and 6 bases lay outside the gene matches. The length of the CDR3 is 16 residues. The CDR3 sequence: CASSIVGGLDSYEQYF. CDR3 nucleotides: TGTGCCAGTAGTATAGTAGGGGGCCTAGACTCCTACGAGCAGTACTTC.

The J gene is TRBJ1-1, the V gene TRBV20-1; no clear D. Germline lookup yields CDR1 DFQATT and CDR2 SNEGSKA (reference sequence). The CDR3 consists of 13 residues. Between the trimmed V and J ends, which lost 2 bases and 0 bases, there was a span of 7 bases. The CDR3 protein is CSARRLMNTEAFF. The CDR3 nucleotides are TGCAGTGCTAGAAGACTGATGAACACTGAAGCTTTCTTT.

The gene calls are TRBV15 and TRBJ2-3, with D uncertain. This CDR3 spans 15 amino acids. The germline gives CDR1 LNHNV, CDR2 YYDKDF (reference sequence). V lost 6 bases to trimming and J lost 2 bases, with 15 bases between them. CDR3: CATRKTRATTDTQYF. The CDR3 nucleotides read TGTGCCACCAGGAAGACAAGGGCCACCACAGATACGCAGTATTTT.

The V gene is TRBV21-1, the J gene TRBJ2-7; TRBD1 is the table's D call and was not checked against the DNA. TRBV21-1 is assigned pseudogene status. CDR3 length: 16 residues. CDR3 residues: CASSKTGNRGLDEQYF. In DNA form, the CDR3 reads TGTGCCAGCAGCAAAACGGGGAACAGGGGGCTTGACGAGCAGTACTTC.

This clonotype appeared a few times. The V and J genes are TRBV12-3 or TRBV12-4 and TRBJ2-2; D assignment may be TRBD1 or TRBD2 (6 bases each). V was trimmed by 2 bases and J by 6 bases, leaving 13 bases between them. CDR3 size: 15 residues. The CDR3 nucleotides are TGTGCCAGCAGTTTACCGGGGGCCTCCTCCGGGGAGCTGTTTTTT. This encodes CASSLPGASSGELFF.

This clonotype came up a few times. V gene TRBV29-1 combines with J gene TRBJ2-1; 7 bases are shared with TRBD2. Trimming removed 6 bases from V and 4 bases from J; junction bases left unmatched: 9. Germline V CDR1 and CDR2: SQVTM, ANQGSEA. The CDR3 has 14 amino acids. The CDR3 region has the DNA TGCAGCGTGGGGGGGGTTATTGAATACAATGAGCAGTTCTTC. The encoded protein is CSVGGVIEYNEQFF.

This clonotype was counted a few times. The genes are TRBV6-1 and TRBJ2-2, with D perhaps TRBD2 (7 bases). CDR3 length equals 17 residues. Germline CDR1 and CDR2: MNHNS and SASEGT. V was trimmed by 6 bases and J by 4 bases, leaving 21 bases between them. DNA for the CDR3: TGTGCCAGCAGGACCTGGGGGGGGCTGGATGGCACCGGGGAGCTGTTTTTT. This encodes CASRTWGGLDGTGELFF.

The CDR3: CASSQLDSLVVGDTQYF. The CDR3 DNA follows: TGTGCCAGCAGCCAACTCGATTCGTTGGTGGTCGGGGATACGCAGTATTTT. The chain recombines TRBV14 with TRBJ2-3; no clear D. The CDR3 runs to 17 residues. The V end was cut by 2 bases, the J end by 6 bases, with 21 bases between. The germline CDR1 and CDR2 sequences are SGHDN and FVKESK. The whole variable domain, filled in from reference TRBV14 and TRBJ2-3, reads EAGVTQFPSHSVIEKGQTVTLRCDPISGHDNLYWYRRVMGKEIKFLLHFVKESKQDESGMPNNRFLAERTGGTYSTLKVQPAELEDSGVYFCASSQLDSLVVGDTQYFGPGTRLTVL.

The chain has TRBV30 and TRBJ1-3; D is uncertain. The CDR3 contains 14 residues. With 4 bases removed from V and 0 bases from J, the gap between germline ends came to 10 bases. Looked up from germline, CDR1 is GTSNPN and CDR2 is SVGIG (reference sequence). The CDR3 bases are TGTGCCTGGAACGGGGAAAACTCTGGAAACACCATATATTTT. Translation gives CAWNGENSGNTIYF.

The chain employs TRBV28 and TRBJ2-3, with D perhaps matching TRBD2 (5 bases). The CDR3 is 16 residues long. The V gene lost 3 bases and the J gene lost 2 bases, with 15 bases spanning the gap. Germline V CDR1 and CDR2: MDHEN, SYDVKM. Written as DNA, the CDR3 is TGTGCCAGCAGTTTCTTTGGTTCCGGGATCACAGATACGCAGTATTTT. This codes for CASSFFGSGITDTQYF.

The CDR3, as DNA: TGTGCCAGCAGTTTATGGACTAGCGGGGACCCAAGCACAGATACGCAGTATTTT. This gives the protein CASSLWTSGDPSTDTQYF. The rearrangement joins TRBV28 to TRBJ2-3; TRBD2 matches 11 bases. V was clipped by 0 bases and J by 0 bases; unmatched bases: 5. This CDR3 region has 18 residues. Germline V gene sequence: CDR1 MDHEN, CDR2 SYDVKM.

The J gene is TRBJ2-1, the V gene TRBV20-1; TRBD2 agrees at 7 bases. There are 17 residues in the CDR3. The ends lost 0 bases at V and 0 bases at J; junction bases unmatched: 8. Germline V gene sequence: CDR1 DFQATT, CDR2 SNEGSKA (reference sequence). This CDR3 reads CSARDLRTGGSYNEQFF. The CDR3 region has the DNA TGCAGTGCTAGAGATTTGAGAACGGGGGGCTCCTACAATGAGCAGTTCTTC.

This clonotype was seen more than once but under ten times. The chain recombines TRBV28 with TRBJ2-1; possible D gene TRBD2, 6 bases. This CDR3 has 12 amino acids. V was pared by 4 bases and J by 9 bases, with 10 bases between. CDR1 and CDR2 from the germline V gene are MDHEN and SYDVKM. CDR3 loop: CASSYRGAEQFF. In nucleotides, the CDR3 is TGTGCCAGCAGTTACCGCGGGGCTGAGCAGTTCTTC.

The table lists this clonotype with many counts. The chain carries TRBV15 and TRBJ2-1; TRBD1 matches 9 bases. V lost 5 bases, J lost 6 bases, and 8 bases stayed unmatched. Germline V gene lookup returns CDR1 LNHNV and CDR2 YYDKDF (reference sequence). The CDR3 is 15 amino acids. The CDR3 loop is CATSGPGQGVNEQFF. In DNA, the CDR3 is TGTGCCACCAGCGGACCGGGACAGGGAGTCAATGAGCAGTTCTTC.

The rearrangement uses TRBV20-1 and TRBJ2-2; D is possibly TRBD2 (5 bases). The CDR3 has 14 amino acids. Germline assignment: CDR1 DFQATT and CDR2 SNEGSKA (reference sequence). The ends were cut back, 6 bases at V and 0 bases at J, with 11 bases in the middle. The CDR3 here is CSARLGANTGELFF. CDR3 sequence (DNA): TGCAGTGCCCGCCTCGGGGCGAACACCGGGGAGCTGTTTTTT.

This clonotype has only a few counts. This chain's CDR3 is CASSPTGLAGTDTQYF. CDR3 nucleotides: TGTGCCAGCAGCCCGACGGGACTAGCGGGGACAGATACGCAGTATTTT. This rearrangement joins TRBV7-9 to TRBJ2-3; 13 bases are a match to TRBD2. This CDR3 is built from 16 residues. Germline V gene lookup returns CDR1 SEHNR and CDR2 FQNEAQ (reference sequence). V shed 5 bases, J shed 3 bases, and the junction held 5 bases outside the gene matches.

The genes are TRBV4-1 and TRBJ2-2; TRBD2 matches 12 bases. Germline V CDR1 and CDR2: MGHRA, YSYEKL. The CDR3 contains 17 residues. V lost 3 bases to trimming and J lost 4 bases; unmatched junction nucleotides: 6. CDR3 sequence reads: CASSHPSGGVSTGELFF. The CDR3 region has the DNA TGCGCCAGCAGCCATCCTAGCGGGGGGGTCTCCACCGGGGAGCTGTTTTTT.